The 11 T cell receptor beta chains presented below share a single source sample, sequenced in a study of T cell responses to AZD1222 COVID-19 vaccine. Some clones are missing from TCRdb's copy, which holds only in-frame ones; the method was immunoSEQ multiplex PCR. This table has roughly 180,000 clones, around 86% appearing once. The source material was peripheral blood, sampled on day 0 of MenACWY control vaccination. The receptors here all came from an adult in good health.

The V gene is TRBV28, the J gene TRBJ1-1, with D uncertain. V was cut by 3 bases and J by 8 bases, with 7 bases left in between. Germline-derived CDR1 and CDR2 are MDHEN and SYDVKM. The CDR3 loop spans 11 amino acids. CDR3 in amino acids: CASSFVTEAFF. The CDR3, as DNA: TGTGCCAGCAGTTTCGTGACAGAAGCTTTCTTT.

The V call is TRBV10-3, the J call TRBJ1-1, with 9 nucleotides matching TRBD1. Germline V gene sequence: CDR1 ENHRY, CDR2 SYGVKD. The CDR3 contains 15 residues. Trimming removed 0 bases from V and 4 bases from J; junction bases left unmatched: 3. The CDR3 loop is CAISESGQGPTEAFF. In DNA form, the CDR3 reads TGTGCCATCAGTGAGTCGGGACAGGGCCCCACTGAAGCTTTCTTT.

The chain carries TRBV7-8 and TRBJ2-1, with 9 bases lining up with TRBD1. This CDR3 is built from 15 residues. Germline values: CDR1 SGHVS, CDR2 FQNEAQ. J lost 8 bases, V lost 0 bases, and 5 bases had no gene match. Here the CDR3 reads CASSLAGQGKDEQFF. CDR3 in DNA: TGTGCCAGCAGCTTAGCGGGACAGGGTAAGGATGAGCAGTTCTTC.

This chain links TRBV27 with TRBJ1-1, with TRBD1 matching over 7 bases. CDR3 length equals 14 residues. Germline V lookup: CDR1 MNHEY, CDR2 SMNVEV (reference sequence). J was trimmed by 6 bases and V by 0 bases; bases with no gene match: 4. The CDR3 nucleotides read TGTGCCAGCAGTTTATCGTTCAGGGGGGCTGAAGCTTTCTTT. Translating it yields CASSLSFRGAEAFF.

The chain recombines TRBV12-3 or TRBV12-4 with TRBJ1-1, with D tentatively TRBD1 (6 bases). V was shortened by 3 bases and J by 4 bases, with 9 bases between the two germline ends. The CDR3 consists of 13 residues. CDR3 nucleotides: TGTGCCAGCAGTTTTTCAGGGGCCACTGAAGCTTTCTTT. It codes for CASSFSGATEAFF.

The chain carries TRBV28 and TRBJ2-3; TRBD1 aligns across 8 bases. V was pared by 3 bases and J by 5 bases, with 7 bases of the junction left unmatched. Germline V gives CDR1 MDHEN, CDR2 SYDVKM. The CDR3 runs to 15 residues. The CDR3 region has the DNA TGTGCCAGCAGTTTCCAAGGACAGGGTGGAGATACGCAGTATTTT. Translating gives CASSFQGQGGDTQYF.

The sample holds a few counts of this clone. The gene calls are TRBV19 and TRBJ1-4, with D uncertain. This CDR3 is built from 13 residues. Per germline, CDR1 LNHDA and CDR2 SQIVND (reference sequence). V was trimmed by 6 bases and J by 7 bases, leaving 12 bases between them. The CDR3 region is CASRRGDGEKLFF. The CDR3 DNA reads TGTGCCAGTAGGCGGGGAGATGGTGAAAAACTGTTTTTT.

This clone was seen once. The gene calls are TRBV9 and TRBJ2-3; 12 nucleotides align to TRBD2. Germline values: CDR1 SGDLS, CDR2 YYNGEE. Trimming cost V 3 bases and J 4 bases; bases outside gene matches: 6. This CDR3 contains 16 residues. CDR3 sequence reads: CASSDASGGAPDTQYF. In DNA form, the CDR3 reads TGTGCCAGCAGCGATGCTAGCGGGGGGGCCCCAGATACGCAGTATTTT. The full variable domain, its missing parts supplied by reference TRBV9 and TRBJ2-3, is DSGVTQTPKHLITATGQRVTLRCSPRSGDLSVYWYQQSLDQGLQFLIQYYNGEERAKGNILERFSAQQFPDLHSELNLSSLELGDSALYFCASSDASGGAPDTQYFGPGTRLTVL.

The V call is TRBV14, the J call TRBJ2-7, with a weak D call TRBD2 (6 bases). Germline loops: CDR1 SGHDN, CDR2 FVKESK. Deletions cut 4 bases from V and 2 bases from J, with 12 bases between. This CDR3 is 14 amino acids long. The chain's CDR3 is CASSPGLFTYEQYF. The CDR3 region has the DNA TGTGCCAGCAGCCCGGGACTTTTTACCTACGAGCAGTACTTC.

Only one count was recorded for this clone. The gene calls are TRBV28 and TRBJ1-4; 7 nucleotides line up with TRBD1. The CDR3 is made up of 15 amino acids. Germline lookup yields CDR1 MDHEN and CDR2 SYDVKM. Germline trimming cut 4 bases from V and 3 bases from J; bases unmatched to any gene: 5. The CDR3: CASSSEGTANEKLFF. The CDR3 region has the DNA TGTGCCAGCAGTTCCGAGGGGACAGCTAATGAAAAACTGTTTTTT.

This clone has just one count. J is TRBJ2-1 and V is TRBV7-9; the match to TRBD2 covers 9 bases. Germline CDR1 SEHNR, CDR2 FQNEAQ (reference sequence). The trim removed 1 base at V and 12 bases at J, leaving 13 bases unmatched. The CDR3 is made up of 16 amino acids. As DNA, the CDR3 is TGTGCCAGCAGCTTAGAGGACATAGCGGGGGAGCTAGCGCAGTTCTTC. Translating gives CASSLEDIAGELAQFF.